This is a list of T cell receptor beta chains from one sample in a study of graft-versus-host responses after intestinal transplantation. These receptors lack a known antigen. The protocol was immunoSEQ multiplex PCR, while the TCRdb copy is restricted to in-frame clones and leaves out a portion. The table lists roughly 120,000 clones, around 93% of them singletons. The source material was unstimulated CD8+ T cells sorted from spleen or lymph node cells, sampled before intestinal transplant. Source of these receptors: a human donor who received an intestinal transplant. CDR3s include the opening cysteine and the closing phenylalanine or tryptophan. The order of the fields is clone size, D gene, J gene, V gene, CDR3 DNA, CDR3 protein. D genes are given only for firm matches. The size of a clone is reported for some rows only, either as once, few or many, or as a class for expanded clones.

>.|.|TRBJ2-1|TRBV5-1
TGCGCCAGCAGCTTGTATGACAATGAGCAGTTCTTC
CASSLYDNEQFF
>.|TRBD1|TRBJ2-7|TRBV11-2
TGTGCCAGCAGCAGACGGACAGGCGACGAGCAGTACTTC
CASSRRTGDEQYF
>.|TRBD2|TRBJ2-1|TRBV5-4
TGTGCCAGCAGCTTAAGTCTGGGGGGGGGAAATGAGCAGTTCTTC
CASSLSLGGGNEQFF
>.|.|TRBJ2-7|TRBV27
TGTGCCAGCAGTTCCCTCACTAGTTTGTACGAGCAGTACTTC
CASSSLTSLYEQYF
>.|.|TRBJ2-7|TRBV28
TGTGCCAGCAGTTCCCTACCCACCCCTAGTGTTGAGCAGTACTTC
CASSSLPTPSVEQYF
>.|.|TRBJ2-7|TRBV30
TGTGCCTTTACCCGTGCCTACGAGCAGTACTTC
CAFTRAYEQYF
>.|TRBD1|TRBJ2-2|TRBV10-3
TGTGCCATCAGTGAGTGGACAGGGGTCGACCCCGGGGAGCTGTTTTTT
CAISEWTGVDPGELFF
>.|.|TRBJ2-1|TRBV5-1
TGCGCCAGCAGACTGGAAGGGGAGAATGAGCAGTTCTTC
CASRLEGENEQFF
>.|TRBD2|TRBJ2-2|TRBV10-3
TGTGCCATCAGGAGGGGGACTAGCGGGAGGGCCACCGGGGAGCTGTTTTTT
CAIRRGTSGRATGELFF
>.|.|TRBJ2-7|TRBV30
TGTGCCTGGAGATTATCGTGGGACGGGAGCTTGTGCGAGCAGTACTTC
CAWRLSWDGSLCEQYF
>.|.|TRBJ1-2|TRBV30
TGTGCCTGGAGTGTACGAGGAGAGGGATATGGCTACACCTTC
CAWSVRGEGYGYTF
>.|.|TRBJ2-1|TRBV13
TGTGCCAGCAGCTTAGGCACGGGCCAGGGAGAGCAGCTCTTC
CASSLGTGQGEQLF
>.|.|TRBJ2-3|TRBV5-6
TGTGCCAGCAGCTTTACTCCCCACACAGATACGCAGTATTTT
CASSFTPHTDTQYF
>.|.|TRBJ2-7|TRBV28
TGTGCCAGCAGGCACCCCGGCACGGACCAGGGGCCCCACGAGCAGTACTTC
CASRHPGTDQGPHEQYF
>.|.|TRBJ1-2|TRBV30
TGTGCCTGGAGTGTAGGGCCAGCGACAAGTACCTTC
CAWSVGPATSTF
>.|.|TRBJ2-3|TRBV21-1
TGTGCCAGCAGCAAAAGCCCGGTCAGCCCTACGCAGTATTTT
CASSKSPVSPTQYF
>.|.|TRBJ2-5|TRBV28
TGTGCCAGCAGTCCTTTTGGGGGCCAAGAGACCCAGTACTTC
CASSPFGGQETQYF
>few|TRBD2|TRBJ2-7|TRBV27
TGTGCCAGCAGACCGTACGGGACTAGCGGCACCTACGAGCAGTACTTC
CASRPYGTSGTYEQYF
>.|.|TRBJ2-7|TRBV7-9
TGTGCCAGCAGCTTCCCGGGAACCTACGAGCAGTACTTC
CASSFPGTYEQYF
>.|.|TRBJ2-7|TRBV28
TGTGCCAGCAGTTTATCGTTTCCCGGGCCAACGAGGCCCTACGAGCAGTACTTC
CASSLSFPGPTRPYEQYF
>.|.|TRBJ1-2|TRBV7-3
TGTGCCAGCAGCCCGGGCTACGGATCATATGGCTACACCTTC
CASSPGYGSYGYTF
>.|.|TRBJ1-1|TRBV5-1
TGCGCCAGCAGCCCTAGGGATGCGGGGACTGAAGCTTTCTTT
CASSPRDAGTEAFF
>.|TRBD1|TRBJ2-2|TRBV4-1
TGCGCCAGCAGCCAAGCTGGACAGGGGAGCACCGGGGAGCTGTTTTTT
CASSQAGQGSTGELFF
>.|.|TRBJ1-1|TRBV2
TGTGCCAGCAGTGAGGGACTTAATGAAGCTTTCTTT
CASSEGLNEAFF
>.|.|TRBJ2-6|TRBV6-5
TGTGCCACTCAGGTCGGCTCTGGGGCCAACGTCCTGACTTTC
CATQVGSGANVLTF
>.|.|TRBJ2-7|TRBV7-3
TGTGCCAGCAGCCCCAGGGGCGGGAGTTCCTACGAGCAGTACTTC
CASSPRGGSSYEQYF
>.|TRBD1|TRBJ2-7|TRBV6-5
TGTGCCAGCAGTAAGGGACAGGGGAAAATCTACGAGCAGTACTTC
CASSKGQGKIYEQYF
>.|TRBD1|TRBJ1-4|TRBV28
TGTGCCAGCAGTTTTAGTTGGGGACAGGTCTTTAATGAAAAACTGTTTTTT
CASSFSWGQVFNEKLFF
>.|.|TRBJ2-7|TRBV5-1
TGCGCCAGCAGCTTGGGACTAGTACGGGACGAGCAGTACTTC
CASSLGLVRDEQYF
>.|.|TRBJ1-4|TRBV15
TGTGCCACCAGCAAGCACACAACTAATGAAAAACTGTTTTTT
CATSKHTTNEKLFF
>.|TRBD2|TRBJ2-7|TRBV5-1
TGCGCCAGCAGCTCGTTCCCTAGCGGGGACGCCTACGAGCAGTACTTC
CASSSFPSGDAYEQYF
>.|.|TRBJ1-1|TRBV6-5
TGTGCCAGCAGCTTAACAGACAGCAACACTGAAGCTTTCTTT
CASSLTDSNTEAFF